Described below is a single TCR beta chain sequence and its context. The antigen is undetermined. The entry originates in a study of vaccination effects on CD4 cells after COVID-19. Background on the study: After the second dose, samples were taken at median day 72.

Sequencing was preceded by expansion of antigen-specific CD4+ T cells with viral peptide pools in the ViraFEST assay. Following a roughly 11-day culture, CD4+ T cells were purified. All participants had two doses of either the BNT162b2 or mRNA-1273 vaccine. Among the vaccine recipients, none had a prior SARS-CoV-2 infection, and nucleocapsid antibodies were negative. The researchers cultured fewer than 2.5 million PBMC per well with 7.5 to 10 IU/ml IL-2 and 8.5 to 10 ug/ml peptides. IL-2 medium was substituted for half the medium on days 3 and 7. The CDR3 covers 13 residues. The ends were cut back, 4 bases at V and 6 bases at J, with 10 bases in the middle. The V gene's germline CDR1 is MNHEY and CDR2 SVGAGI. Generated by immunoSEQ multiplex PCR, the TCRdb table keeps only in-frame clones and is missing some. Among 25,000 to 30,000 clones listed, about 70% were seen once.

The chain is built from TRBV6-5 and TRBJ1-5, with unresolved D. The sample here was CD4+ T cells from PBMCs cultured with HCoV-NL63 spike peptides, taken after COVID-19 vaccination. The TCR comes from a human donor who received a COVID-19 vaccine. In DNA, the CDR3 is TGTGCCAGCAGTTCTCCCGGCCTTCAGCCCCAGCATTTT. It translates to CASSSPGLQPQHF.